This entry lists 25 T cell receptor beta chains sequenced from one sample in a study of blood T cells in healthy people across ages. With a J-beta primer mix and a sample-barcoded 5' primer, a second PCR ran roughly 6 to 11 cycles. In TCRdb, the 5' RACE reads were re-called with MiXCR into one record per CDR3 protein. The sample yields some 1,500,000 distinct CDR3 sequences, roughly 43% seen once. The sample comprised blood. These receptors were collected from a woman younger than 35 in good health.

This clonotype was detected ten times or more. The V and J genes are TRBV20-1 and TRBJ2-3; D is unclear. The CDR3 is 13 amino acids. The V gene's germline CDR1 is DFQATT and CDR2 SNEGSKA (reference sequence). V gave up 6 bases and J gave up 4 bases, with 14 bases separating them. In nucleotides, the CDR3 is TGCAGTGCCACCGAGCTGCCCCCAGATACGCAGTATTTT. Translation: CSATELPPDTQYF.

This sequence joins TRBV12-3 or TRBV12-4 and TRBJ2-1; 10 bases align to TRBD2. The ends lost 2 bases at V and 2 bases at J; junction bases unmatched: 15. This CDR3 is built from 20 residues. CDR3 nucleotides: TGTGCCAGCAGTTTAACGTATGGGGGTAGCGGGAGGAGCCCCTACAATGAGCAGTTCTTC. This sequence encodes CASSLTYGGSGRSPYNEQFF.

Remarks on this clonotype: Just one base apart from a much larger clone, this may be a read error. The chain recombines TRBV12-3 or TRBV12-4 with TRBJ2-7, with 7 bases matching TRBD1. This CDR3 comprises 14 residues. Trimming took 3 bases from V and 2 from J; bases not matched to a gene: 4. CDR3 bases: TGTGCCAGCAGTTTCCGGGACAGCACCTACGAGCAGTACTTC. As protein: CASSFRDSTYEQYF.

Only a few counts were recorded for this clonotype. The genes are TRBV20-1 and TRBJ2-5; no reliable D call. The CDR3 has 12 amino acids. Germline V gene sequence: CDR1 DFQATT, CDR2 SNEGSKA (reference sequence). Trimming left V 2 bases short and J 3 bases short, with 7 bases between. This CDR3 is CSARKVEETQYF. CDR3 nucleotides: TGCAGTGCTAGAAAGGTAGAAGAGACCCAGTACTTC.

In its sample, this clonotype was seen a few times. The gene calls are TRBV20-1 and TRBJ2-1; TRBD2 matches 8 bases. The V gene's germline CDR1 is DFQATT and CDR2 SNEGSKA (reference sequence). V dropped 4 bases and J dropped 3; count of bases not matched to a gene: 8. The CDR3 sequence is 15 residues long. The CDR3, as DNA: TGCAGTGCTAACCAGCGGGAGAGGATCTACAATGAGCAGTTCTTC. Translation gives CSANQRERIYNEQFF.

This clonotype appeared a few times. This chain connects TRBV20-1 to TRBJ1-4, with D perhaps matching TRBD1 (6 bases). This CDR3 spans 17 amino acids. Germline CDR1 is DFQATT and CDR2 is SNEGSKA (reference sequence). V was cut by 1 base and J by 0 bases, with 15 bases left in between. The CDR3 here is CSARGRRGATTNEKLFF. CDR3 nucleotides: TGCAGTGCTAGAGGACGCAGGGGAGCGACAACTAATGAAAAACTGTTTTTT.

This clonotype was picked up a small number of times. The V and J genes are TRBV28 and TRBJ2-3; D possibly corresponds to TRBD2 (6 bases). CDR1 and CDR2 (germline): MDHEN, SYDVKM. V was clipped by 10 bases and J by 1 base, with 18 bases between them. The CDR3 runs to 15 residues. As DNA, the CDR3 is TGTGCCACCAGGGAGGAGCGTATTGGCACAGATACGCAGTATTTT. This gives the protein CATREERIGTDTQYF.

The chain employs TRBV7-6 and TRBJ1-2, with no clear D. The germline V gene has CDR1 SGHVS and CDR2 FNYEAQ. The CDR3 spans 14 residues. V lost 7 bases, J lost 5 bases, and 17 bases lay in between. Written as DNA, the CDR3 is TGTGCCAGCACCCCAGGACCCCTCTCATATGGCTACACCTTC. Protein: CASTPGPLSYGYTF.

The table lists this clonotype with a few counts. The J gene is TRBJ1-1, the V gene TRBV4-1, with D possibly being TRBD1 (5 bases). Germline CDR1 is MGHRA and CDR2 is YSYEKL. This CDR3 spans 16 amino acids. Trimming shortened V by 2 bases and J by 3 bases, and 16 bases separated the two germline ends. CDR3 bases: TGCGCCAGCAGCCAATTCGACAGAGGCGGAGACACTGAAGCTTTCTTT. This gives the protein CASSQFDRGGDTEAFF.

The CDR3 DNA follows: TGCAGTGCTAGAGATTGGGGAGGGATGAACACTGAAGCTTTCTTT. Translated: CSARDWGGMNTEAFF. The rearrangement links TRBV20-1 to TRBJ1-1; D ambiguous. Germline V gene sequence: CDR1 DFQATT, CDR2 SNEGSKA (reference sequence). The CDR3 spans 15 residues. Trimming took 0 bases from V and 0 from J, leaving 11 bases between them.

This clonotype was counted between two and nine times. The genes are TRBV5-1 and TRBJ1-6; a possible D gene is TRBD1 (6 bases). Germline values: CDR1 SGHRS, CDR2 YFSETQ. CDR3 length: 16 residues. With 0 bases removed from V and 7 bases from J, the gap between germline ends came to 14 bases. The CDR3 spells CASSLGAGERNSPLHF. As DNA, the CDR3 is TGCGCCAGCAGCTTGGGGGCAGGGGAGAGGAATTCACCCCTCCACTTT.

J is TRBJ2-3 and V is TRBV20-1; tentatively, D is TRBD2 (6 bases). The CDR3 is 13 residues long. From germline, CDR1 is DFQATT and CDR2 SNEGSKA (reference sequence). Trimming cost V 6 bases and J 5 bases, with 15 bases left between them. The chain's CDR3 is CSALAKSKDTQYF. CDR3 sequence (DNA): TGCAGTGCCCTAGCGAAGAGTAAAGATACGCAGTATTTT.

This clonotype was recorded a few times. CDR3 DNA: TGTGCCAGCTCACCAGGTCTCCGAGATGAGCAGTTCTTC. Its protein is CASSPGLRDEQFF. The rearrangement uses TRBV7-9 and TRBJ2-1; D is unresolved. V was pared by 8 bases and J by 8 bases, with 16 bases between. The CDR3 totals 13 residues. The germline CDR1 and CDR2 sequences are SEHNR and FQNEAQ (reference sequence).

The chain combines TRBV10-3 with TRBJ1-2; D may be TRBD1 (5 bases). V lost 5 bases and J 3 bases, leaving 19 bases between the germline ends. Germline V lookup: CDR1 ENHRY, CDR2 SYGVKD. The CDR3 covers 16 residues. In DNA, the CDR3 is TGTGCCATCAGTCGAAAATTCTCCGGGACGGACTATGGCTACACCTTC. Amino acid sequence: CAISRKFSGTDYGYTF.

This clonotype was picked up many times. The V call is TRBV6-2 or TRBV6-3, the J call TRBJ2-7; 9 nucleotides line up with TRBD1. Germline CDR1 MNHEY, CDR2 SVGEGT. The CDR3 length is 16 residues. V lost 0 bases, J lost 3 bases, and 6 bases stayed unmatched. CDR3 coding DNA: TGTGCCAGCAGTTACTCGTACACAGGGGGCAGCTACGAGCAGTACTTC. It yields the protein CASSYSYTGGSYEQYF.

This chain uses TRBV9 with TRBJ2-1, with no clear D. CDR1 SGDLS and CDR2 YYNGEE come from the germline V gene. The CDR3 is 12 amino acids. The ends were cut back, 5 bases at V and 6 bases at J, with 9 bases in the middle. CDR3 sequence reads: CASSTLPNEQFF. As DNA, the CDR3 is TGTGCCAGCAGTACTCTCCCCAATGAGCAGTTCTTC. The full variable domain, rest sourced from reference TRBV9 and TRBJ2-1, is DSGVTQTPKHLITATGQRVTLRCSPRSGDLSVYWYQQSLDQGLQFLIQYYNGEERAKGNILERFSAQQFPDLHSELNLSSLELGDSALYFCASSTLPNEQFFGPGTRLTVL.

The chain carries TRBV29-1 and TRBJ1-1, with no clear D. Per the germline V gene, CDR1 is SQVTM and CDR2 is ANQGSEA. V shed 4 bases and J shed 5 bases, with 11 bases lying between them. The CDR3 covers 12 residues. CDR3 region: CSVAPLWTEAFF. The DNA for the CDR3 is TGCAGCGTTGCACCCCTTTGGACTGAAGCTTTCTTT.

V is TRBV9 and J is TRBJ1-6; the match to TRBD1 covers 10 bases. Per the germline V gene, CDR1 is SGDLS and CDR2 is YYNGEE. V was clipped by 4 bases and J by 9 bases; unmatched bases: 7. This CDR3 is 15 amino acids long. In nucleotides, the CDR3 is TGTGCCAGCAGCCATGACAGGGGGCTCGGTTCACCCCTCCACTTT. Its protein is CASSHDRGLGSPLHF. The entire variable domain, with the rest obtained from reference TRBV9 and TRBJ1-6, is as follows: DSGVTQTPKHLITATGQRVTLRCSPRSGDLSVYWYQQSLDQGLQFLIQYYNGEERAKGNILERFSAQQFPDLHSELNLSSLELGDSALYFCASSHDRGLGSPLHFGNGTRLTVT.

This chain's CDR3 is CASSDVGSYEQYF. The CDR3 nucleotides are TGTGCCAGCAGTGACGTCGGGAGCTACGAGCAGTACTTC. This chain uses TRBV6-2 or TRBV6-3 with TRBJ2-5; D is perhaps TRBD2 (6 bases). The J call is doubtful: the DNA matches TRBJ2-7 better. Looked up from germline, CDR1 is MNHEY and CDR2 is SVGEGT. CDR3 length: 13 residues.

A few counts support this clonotype. The chain combines TRBV7-2 with TRBJ2-1; TRBD2 matches 9 bases. The V gene's germline CDR1 is SGHTA and CDR2 FQGNSA. The CDR3 consists of 15 residues. V shed 2 bases, J shed 4 bases, and the junction held 3 bases outside the gene matches. CDR3 sequence reads: CASSLKTSGYNEQFF. CDR3 nucleotide sequence: TGTGCCAGCAGCTTAAAAACTAGCGGGTACAATGAGCAGTTCTTC. Complete variable domain (other parts from reference TRBV7-2 and TRBJ2-1): GAGVSQSPSNKVTEKGKDVELRCDPISGHTALYWYRQSLGQGLEFLIYFQGNSAPDKSGLPSDRFSAERTGGSVSTLTIQRTQQEDSAVYLCASSLKTSGYNEQFFGPGTRLTVL.

The chain joins TRBV30 to TRBJ1-3; maybe TRBD1 (6 bases). V lost 3 bases, J lost 5 bases, and 11 bases lay in between. Germline loops: CDR1 GTSNPN, CDR2 SVGIG (reference sequence). This CDR3 has 13 amino acids. As DNA, the CDR3 is TGTGCCTGGAGCAGGGGTCCGAGAAACACCATATATTTT. Translating it yields CAWSRGPRNTIYF. Drawing the rest from reference TRBV30 and TRBJ1-3, the complete variable domain is SQTIHQWPATLVQPVGSPLSLECTVEGTSNPNLYWYRQAAGRGLQLLFYSVGIGQISSEVPQNLSASRPQDRQFILSSKKLLLSDSGFYLCAWSRGPRNTIYFGEGSWLTVV.

This clonotype occurred a few times. The genes are TRBV20-1 and TRBJ2-3; 12 nucleotides agree with TRBD2. The germline V gene has CDR1 DFQATT and CDR2 SNEGSKA (reference sequence). The CDR3 sequence is 14 residues long. V shed 7 bases, J shed 2 bases, and the junction held 4 bases outside the gene matches. The CDR3 here is CSVGLAGHTDTQYF. The CDR3 nucleotides are TGCAGTGTCGGACTAGCGGGGCACACAGATACGCAGTATTTT.

The V and J genes are TRBV5-1 and TRBJ2-7, with D possibly TRBD1 on 6 matching bases. The CDR3 runs to 16 residues. Germline CDR1 is SGHRS and CDR2 is YFSETQ. With 4 bases removed from V and 1 base from J, the gap between germline ends came to 18 bases. The CDR3 region is CASSGDRSGSSYEQYF. Here the CDR3 DNA reads TGCGCCAGCAGCGGAGACAGGTCGGGGTCTTCCTACGAGCAGTACTTC.

V is TRBV9 and J is TRBJ2-1; D may be TRBD2 (6 bases). V was clipped by 0 bases and J by 11 bases, with 18 bases between them. This CDR3 has 15 amino acids. CDR1 and CDR2 (germline): SGDLS, YYNGEE. This chain's CDR3 is CASSVDPGVSWKQFF. CDR3 DNA: TGTGCCAGCAGCGTAGATCCGGGAGTTTCGTGGAAGCAGTTCTTC.

This clonotype was detected only a few times. The chain carries TRBV4-1 and TRBJ1-2, with 9 positions matching TRBD1. There are 15 residues in the CDR3. Per the germline V gene, CDR1 is MGHRA and CDR2 is YSYEKL. Losses at the gene ends were 3 bases for V and 4 bases for J; bases not matched to a gene: 6. DNA for the CDR3: TGCGCCAGCAGCCAGGGGACAGGGTTTGCCTATGGCTACACCTTC. It encodes CASSQGTGFAYGYTF.